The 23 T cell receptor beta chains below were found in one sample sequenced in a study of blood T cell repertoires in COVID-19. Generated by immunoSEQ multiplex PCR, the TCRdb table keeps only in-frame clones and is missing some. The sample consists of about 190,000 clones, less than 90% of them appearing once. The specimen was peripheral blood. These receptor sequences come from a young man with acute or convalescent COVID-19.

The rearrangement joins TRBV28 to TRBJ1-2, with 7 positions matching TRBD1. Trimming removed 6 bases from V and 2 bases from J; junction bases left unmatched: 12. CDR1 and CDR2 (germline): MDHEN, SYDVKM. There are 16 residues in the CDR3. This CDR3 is CASSKIGQAPNYGYTF. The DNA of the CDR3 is TGTGCCAGCAGCAAGATAGGACAGGCACCAAACTATGGCTACACCTTC.

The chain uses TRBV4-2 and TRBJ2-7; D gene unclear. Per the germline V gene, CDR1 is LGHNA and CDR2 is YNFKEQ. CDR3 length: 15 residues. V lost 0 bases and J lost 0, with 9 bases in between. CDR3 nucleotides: TGTGCCAGCAGCCAAGACTCCTTTCCCTCCTACGAGCAGTACTTC. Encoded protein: CASSQDSFPSYEQYF.

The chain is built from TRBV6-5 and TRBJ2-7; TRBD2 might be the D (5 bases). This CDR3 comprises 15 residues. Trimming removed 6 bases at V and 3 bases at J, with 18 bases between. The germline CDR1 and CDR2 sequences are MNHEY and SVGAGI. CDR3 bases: TGTGCCAGCAGACATCTGACAAGCGGTTACTACGAGCAGTACTTC. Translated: CASRHLTSGYYEQYF.

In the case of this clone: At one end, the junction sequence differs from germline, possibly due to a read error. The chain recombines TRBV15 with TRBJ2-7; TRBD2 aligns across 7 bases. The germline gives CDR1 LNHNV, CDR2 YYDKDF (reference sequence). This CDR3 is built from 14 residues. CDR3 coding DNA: TGTGCCACCACCAGATCGGGGGGCTCCTACGAGCAGTACTTC. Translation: CATTRSGGSYEQYF.

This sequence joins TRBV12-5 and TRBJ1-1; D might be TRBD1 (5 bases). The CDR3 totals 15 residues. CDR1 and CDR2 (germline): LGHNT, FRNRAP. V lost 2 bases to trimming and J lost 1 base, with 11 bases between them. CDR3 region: CASGLWGGGNTEAFF. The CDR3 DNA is TGTGCTAGTGGTTTGTGGGGGGGTGGGAACACTGAAGCTTTCTTT.

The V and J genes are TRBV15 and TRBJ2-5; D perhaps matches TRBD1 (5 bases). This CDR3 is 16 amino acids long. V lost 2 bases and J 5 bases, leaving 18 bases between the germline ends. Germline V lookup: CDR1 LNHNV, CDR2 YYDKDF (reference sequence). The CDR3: CATSRPRGRATETQYF. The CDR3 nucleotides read TGTGCCACCAGCAGACCTCGCGGCAGGGCTACGGAGACCCAGTACTTC.

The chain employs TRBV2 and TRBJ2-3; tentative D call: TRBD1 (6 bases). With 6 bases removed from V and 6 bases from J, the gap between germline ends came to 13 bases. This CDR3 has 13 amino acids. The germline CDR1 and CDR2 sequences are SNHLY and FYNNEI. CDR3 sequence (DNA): TGTGCCAGCAGGGGGACATTCCTTGATACGCAGTATTTT. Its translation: CASRGTFLDTQYF.

CDR3 bases: TGTGCCAGCAGTTTAAACAGGGACACTGAAGCTTTCTTT. Protein product: CASSLNRDTEAFF. This rearrangement joins TRBV27 to TRBJ1-1, with a weak D call TRBD1 (6 bases). The CDR3 consists of 13 residues. Germline V gene data show CDR1 as MNHEY and CDR2 as SMNVEV (reference sequence). Between the trimmed V and J ends, which lost 2 bases and 3 bases, there was a span of 7 bases.

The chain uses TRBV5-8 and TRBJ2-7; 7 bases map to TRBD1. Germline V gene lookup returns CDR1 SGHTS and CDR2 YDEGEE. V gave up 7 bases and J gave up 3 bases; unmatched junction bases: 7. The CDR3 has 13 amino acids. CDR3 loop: CASVNRGSYEQYF. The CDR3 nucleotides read TGTGCCAGCGTAAACAGGGGAAGCTACGAGCAGTACTTC.

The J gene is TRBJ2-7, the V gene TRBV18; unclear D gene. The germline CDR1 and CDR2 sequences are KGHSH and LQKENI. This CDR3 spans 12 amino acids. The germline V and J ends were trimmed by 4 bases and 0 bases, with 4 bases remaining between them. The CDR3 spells CASSLYSYEQYF. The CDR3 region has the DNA TGTGCCAGCTCACTATACTCCTACGAGCAGTACTTC.

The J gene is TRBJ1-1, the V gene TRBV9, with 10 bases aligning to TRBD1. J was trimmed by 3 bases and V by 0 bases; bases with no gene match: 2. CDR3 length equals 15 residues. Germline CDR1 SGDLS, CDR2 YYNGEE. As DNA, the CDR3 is TGTGCCAGCAGCGTAGCTGGGACAGGGGACACTGAAGCTTTCTTT. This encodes CASSVAGTGDTEAFF.

CDR3 nucleotides: TGTGCCAGCAGCTTGCGGCAGGGTATTGATGAGCAGTTCTTC. It yields the protein CASSLRQGIDEQFF. The V call is TRBV7-8, the J call TRBJ2-1; TRBD1 is a possible D gene (5 bases). Trimming stripped 3 bases from V and 8 bases from J, with 14 bases between. Germline V CDR1 and CDR2: SGHVS, FQNEAQ. This CDR3 has 14 residues.

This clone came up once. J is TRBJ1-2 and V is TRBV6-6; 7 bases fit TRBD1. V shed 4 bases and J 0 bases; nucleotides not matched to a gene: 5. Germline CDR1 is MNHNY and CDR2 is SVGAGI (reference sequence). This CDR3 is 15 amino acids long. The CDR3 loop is CASSSWTGANYGYTF. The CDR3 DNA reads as TGTGCCAGCAGTTCCTGGACAGGAGCTAACTATGGCTACACCTTC.

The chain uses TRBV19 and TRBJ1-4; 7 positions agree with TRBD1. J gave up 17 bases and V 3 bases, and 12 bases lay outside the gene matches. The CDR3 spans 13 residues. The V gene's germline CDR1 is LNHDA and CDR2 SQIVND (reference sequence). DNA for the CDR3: TGTGCCAGTAGTATCTCGGGACAGTCAACCCCATTTTTT. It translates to CASSISGQSTPFF.

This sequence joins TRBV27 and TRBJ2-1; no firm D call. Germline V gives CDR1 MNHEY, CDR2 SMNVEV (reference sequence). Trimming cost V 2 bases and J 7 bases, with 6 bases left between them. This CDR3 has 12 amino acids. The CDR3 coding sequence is TGTGCCAGCAGTTTAGCGGAGAATGAGCAGTTCTTC. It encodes CASSLAENEQFF.

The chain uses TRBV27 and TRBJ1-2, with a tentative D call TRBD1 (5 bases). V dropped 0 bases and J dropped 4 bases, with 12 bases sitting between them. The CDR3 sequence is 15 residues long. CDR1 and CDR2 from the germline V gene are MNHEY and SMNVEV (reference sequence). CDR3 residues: CASSLSPGPPYGYTF. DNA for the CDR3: TGTGCCAGCAGTTTATCTCCAGGGCCCCCCTATGGCTACACCTTC.

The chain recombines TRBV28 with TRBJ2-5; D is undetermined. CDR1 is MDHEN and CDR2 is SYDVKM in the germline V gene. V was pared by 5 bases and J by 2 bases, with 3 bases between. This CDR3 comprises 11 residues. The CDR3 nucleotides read TGTGCCAGCAGTCTACAAGAGACCCAGTACTTC. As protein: CASSLQETQYF.

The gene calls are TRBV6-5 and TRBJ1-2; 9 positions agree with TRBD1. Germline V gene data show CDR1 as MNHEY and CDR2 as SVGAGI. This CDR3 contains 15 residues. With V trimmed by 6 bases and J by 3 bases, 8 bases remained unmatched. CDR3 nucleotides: TGTGCCAGCAGGGCCGGGACAGGGAAGGACTATGGCTACACCTTC. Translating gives CASRAGTGKDYGYTF.

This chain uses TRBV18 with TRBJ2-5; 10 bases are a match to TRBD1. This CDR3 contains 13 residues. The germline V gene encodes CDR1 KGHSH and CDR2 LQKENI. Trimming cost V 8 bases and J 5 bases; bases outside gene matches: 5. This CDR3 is CASQRDRGETQYF. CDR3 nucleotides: TGTGCCAGCCAACGGGACAGGGGCGAGACCCAGTACTTC.

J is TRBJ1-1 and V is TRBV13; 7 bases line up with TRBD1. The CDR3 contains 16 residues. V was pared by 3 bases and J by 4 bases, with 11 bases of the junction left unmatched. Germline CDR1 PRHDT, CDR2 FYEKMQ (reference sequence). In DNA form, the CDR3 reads TGTGCCAGCAGCTTTACAGGGGCGCGGGGAAGCACTGAAGCTTTCTTT. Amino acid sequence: CASSFTGARGSTEAFF.

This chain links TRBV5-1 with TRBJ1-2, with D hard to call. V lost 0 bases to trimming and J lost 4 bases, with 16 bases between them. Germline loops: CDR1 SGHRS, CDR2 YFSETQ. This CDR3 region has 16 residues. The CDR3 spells CASSLDHPGVVYGYTF. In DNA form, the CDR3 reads TGCGCCAGCAGCTTGGACCATCCCGGGGTCGTCTATGGCTACACCTTC.

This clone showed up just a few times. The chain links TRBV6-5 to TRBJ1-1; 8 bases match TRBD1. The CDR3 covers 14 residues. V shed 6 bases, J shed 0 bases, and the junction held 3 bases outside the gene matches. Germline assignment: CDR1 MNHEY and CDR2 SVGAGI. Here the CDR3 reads CASRGGQVNTEAFF. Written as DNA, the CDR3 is TGTGCCAGCAGGGGGGGACAGGTGAACACTGAAGCTTTCTTT.

CDR3 bases: TGTGCCAGCAGCTTAGTCCTAGCCGGCACCGGGGAGCTGTTTTTT. Amino acids: CASSLVLAGTGELFF. The chain combines TRBV7-2 with TRBJ2-2; perhaps TRBD2 as D (5 bases). The CDR3 is 15 residues long. Germline assignment: CDR1 SGHTA and CDR2 FQGNSA. V was cut by 1 base and J by 4 bases, with 10 bases left in between.